What follows is one T cell receptor beta chain and its context. The J segment lost 4 bases and the V segment lost 8 bases, leaving 6 bases of the junction unmatched. This CDR3 region has 13 residues. TCRdb fed the 5' RACE reads into MiXCR, producing one record per CDR3 protein. Of about 62,000 distinct CDR3 sequences detected, around 30% appear once; the ten largest clones hold roughly 2.5%. Sequencing used tumor-infiltrating naive CD4+ T cells sorted from the breast tumor. The subset here: naive CD4+ T cells, CD4+CD45RA+CD25-. The clonotype comes from a female donor with breast cancer. The chain is built from TRBV12-3 or TRBV12-4 and TRBJ1-2, with TRBD1 matching over 8 bases. CDR3 bases: TGTGCCAGCGGACAGGGAAATGCCTATGGCTACACCTTC. Translated: CASGQGNAYGYTF.